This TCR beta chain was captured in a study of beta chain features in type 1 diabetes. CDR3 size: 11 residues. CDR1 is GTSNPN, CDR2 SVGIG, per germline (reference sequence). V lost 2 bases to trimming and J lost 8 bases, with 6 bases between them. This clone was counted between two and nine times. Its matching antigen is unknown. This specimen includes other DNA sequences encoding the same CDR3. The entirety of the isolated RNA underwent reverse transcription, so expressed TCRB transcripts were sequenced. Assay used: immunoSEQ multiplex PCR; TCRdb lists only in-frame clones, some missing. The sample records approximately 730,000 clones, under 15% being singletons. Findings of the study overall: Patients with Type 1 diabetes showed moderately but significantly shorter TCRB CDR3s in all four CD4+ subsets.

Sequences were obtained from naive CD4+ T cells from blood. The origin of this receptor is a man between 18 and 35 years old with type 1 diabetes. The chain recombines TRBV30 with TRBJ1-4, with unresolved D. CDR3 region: CAWSRNEKLFF. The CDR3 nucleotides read TGTGCCTGGAGTCGGAACGAAAAACTGTTTTTT. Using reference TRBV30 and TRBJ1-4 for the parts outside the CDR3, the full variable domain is SQTIHQWPATLVQPVGSPLSLECTVEGTSNPNLYWYRQAAGRGLQLLFYSVGIGQISSEVPQNLSASRPQDRQFILSSKKLLLSDSGFYLCAWSRNEKLFFGSGTQLSVL.